The next 32 T cell receptor beta chains were all read from a single sample in a study of blood T cells in healthy people across ages. Using a J-beta primer mix together with a sample-barcoded 5' primer, a second PCR was run for roughly 6 to 12 cycles. TCRdb recomputed calls from the 5' RACE reads with MiXCR, one row per CDR3 protein. Of about 540,000 distinct CDR3 sequences detected, 20% to 30% appear once; the ten largest clones hold just over 8.5%. The sample was also reused in another study, on T cells of mothers and their children.

Sequenced material: blood. Receptors originate from a boy between 5 and 17 years old in good health.

This clonotype was detected only a few times. This chain joins TRBV6-2 or TRBV6-3 and TRBJ1-4, with unresolved D. Trimming took off 6 bases at V and 11 bases at J, with 13 bases between the two ends. The CDR3 spans 12 residues. Germline V gene lookup returns CDR1 MNHEY and CDR2 SVGEGT. For the CDR3, the DNA is TGTGCCAGCAGCTACCCCGGACCGAAACTGTTTTTT. Residues: CASSYPGPKLFF.

This clonotype showed up just a few times. The chain uses TRBV4-3 and TRBJ2-7; a weak D match, TRBD2 (6 bases). The CDR3 extends over 15 amino acids. Germline V lookup: CDR1 LGHNA, CDR2 YSLEER. Trimming removed 2 bases at V and 4 bases at J, with 15 bases between. This CDR3 is CASSQQRTSWYEQYF. The CDR3 nucleotides are TGCGCCAGCAGCCAACAAAGAACTAGCTGGTACGAGCAGTACTTC.

The rearrangement uses TRBV4-1 and TRBJ2-1; 8 nucleotides line up with TRBD1. The CDR3 is 19 amino acids. V lost 4 bases, J lost 2 bases, and 16 bases stayed unmatched. Germline V CDR1 and CDR2: MGHRA, YSYEKL. The CDR3 loop reads CASSPLTPTDRGPYNEQFF. For the CDR3, the DNA is TGCGCCAGCAGCCCACTAACACCCACAGACAGGGGCCCCTACAATGAGCAGTTCTTC.

The gene calls are TRBV6-5 and TRBJ2-1, with TRBD2 matching over 11 bases. CDR1 and CDR2 (germline): MNHEY, SVGAGI. CDR3 length: 14 residues. Trimming took 6 bases from V and 5 from J; bases not matched to a gene: 3. CDR3 DNA sequence: TGTGCCAGCAGGGGACTAGCGGCCAACAATGAGCAGTTCTTC. Protein sequence: CASRGLAANNEQFF.

The chain uses TRBV5-6 and TRBJ2-6; D may correspond to TRBD1 or TRBD2 (5 bases each). V was clipped by 2 bases and J by 4 bases, with 10 bases between them. CDR3 size: 15 residues. CDR1 is SGHDT and CDR2 is YYEEEE in the germline V gene. CDR3 nucleotide sequence: TGTGCCAGCAGCTTCAAGGGGACCGGGGCCAACGTCCTGACTTTC. Encoded protein: CASSFKGTGANVLTF.

This clonotype appeared many times. V is TRBV7-2 and J is TRBJ1-1; the D gene is possibly TRBD1 (6 bases). The germline V gene has CDR1 SGHTA and CDR2 FQGNSA. The V end lost 5 bases, the J end lost 5 bases, and 15 bases lay between the germline ends. CDR3 size: 14 residues. The CDR3 protein is CASSNGQWGTEAFF. The CDR3 DNA sequence: TGTGCCAGCAGCAACGGACAGTGGGGGACTGAAGCTTTCTTT.

The CDR3 is CASSFRSNQPQHF. DNA of the CDR3: TGTGCCAGCAGTTTTCGTAGCAATCAGCCCCAGCATTTT. V and J are TRBV27 and TRBJ1-5; D call uncertain. CDR3 length equals 13 residues. Trimming took off 3 bases at V and 0 bases at J, with 3 bases between the two ends. Germline CDR1 MNHEY, CDR2 SMNVEV (reference sequence).

This clonotype was detected a few times. The V gene is TRBV5-1, the J gene TRBJ1-2; TRBD1 aligns across 8 bases. Germline V lookup: CDR1 SGHRS, CDR2 YFSETQ. V dropped 1 base and J dropped 4; count of bases not matched to a gene: 6. The CDR3 length is 15 residues. The CDR3 sequence: CASSLRTGTSYGYTF. Here the CDR3 DNA reads TGCGCCAGCAGCTTGCGGACAGGGACTAGCTATGGCTACACCTTC.

This clonotype was picked up a small number of times. The gene calls are TRBV20-1 and TRBJ2-5; a possible D gene is TRBD2 (6 bases). The last part of the DNA fits TRBJ2-1 better; the J call may be wrong. In germline, CDR1 is DFQATT, CDR2 SNEGSKA (reference sequence). CDR3 size: 15 residues. The CDR3 is CSARDLSAGGDEQFF. The CDR3 DNA reads as TGCAGTGCTAGAGATTTGTCGGCCGGAGGGGATGAGCAGTTCTTC.

The chain uses TRBV28 and TRBJ1-4, with 7 positions matching TRBD1. CDR3 length: 16 amino acids. Germline V gene sequence: CDR1 MDHEN, CDR2 SYDVKM. V lost 4 bases to trimming and J lost 7 bases; unmatched junction nucleotides: 12. CDR3 coding DNA: TGTGCCAGCAGTTCCGAGGGGGCCGAAAAGGGTGAAAAACTGTTTTTT. Translating gives CASSSEGAEKGEKLFF. Full variable domain (rest looked up from reference TRBV28 and TRBJ1-4): DVKVTQSSRYLVKRTGEKVFLECVQDMDHENMFWYRQDPGLGLRLIYFSYDVKMKEKGDIPEGYSVSREKKERFSLILESASTNQTSMYLCASSSEGAEKGEKLFFGSGTQLSVL.

The CDR3 DNA follows: TGTGCCAGCAGTGAACAGGGGGCGATCAATGAAAAACTGTTTTTT. The encoded protein is CASSEQGAINEKLFF. J is TRBJ1-4 and V is TRBV6-1; 8 bases agree with TRBD1. The CDR3 runs 15 residues. The V gene's germline CDR1 is MNHNS and CDR2 SASEGT. The junction had 4 bases not matched to a gene; V was cut back by 2 bases and J by 5 bases.

V gene TRBV28 combines with J gene TRBJ1-6; no clear D. Germline-derived CDR1 and CDR2 are MDHEN and SYDVKM. CDR3 size: 16 residues. With 1 base removed from V and 7 bases from J, the gap between germline ends came to 14 bases. The CDR3 region has the DNA TGTGCCAGCAGTTTATTATCCATCCTAGGGAATTCACCCCTCCACTTT. Protein: CASSLLSILGNSPLHF.

V and J are TRBV7-3 and TRBJ2-3; unclear D gene. V was clipped by 4 bases and J by 6 bases, with 14 bases between them. This CDR3 region has 14 residues. Germline V lookup: CDR1 SGHTA, CDR2 FQGTGA. The DNA of the CDR3 is TGTGCCAGCAGCTCCTACAAGCAAGCGGATACGCAGTATTTT. This sequence encodes CASSSYKQADTQYF.

At least ten counts were recorded for this clonotype. The chain carries TRBV6-2 or TRBV6-3 and TRBJ2-7, with D maybe TRBD2 (5 bases). CDR3 length equals 16 residues. The germline V gene has CDR1 MNHEY and CDR2 SVGEGT. Trimming took off 6 bases at V and 2 bases at J, with 20 bases between the two ends. The chain's CDR3 is CASSRMERTFPYEQYF. CDR3 sequence (DNA): TGTGCCAGCAGCCGGATGGAGCGGACCTTTCCCTACGAGCAGTACTTC.

In its sample, this clonotype was seen a few times. The chain employs TRBV20-1 and TRBJ1-4, with 7 nucleotides matching TRBD1. The germline CDR1 and CDR2 sequences are DFQATT and SNEGSKA (reference sequence). The trim removed 1 base at V and 7 bases at J, leaving 9 bases unmatched. The CDR3 sequence is 15 residues long. CDR3: CSARAPGTAIEKLFF. Written as DNA, the CDR3 is TGCAGTGCTAGAGCCCCCGGGACAGCAATTGAAAAACTGTTTTTT.

This clonotype has more than one count but fewer than ten. V and J are TRBV19 and TRBJ2-6; 8 bases agree with TRBD1. This CDR3 has 18 amino acids. CDR1 and CDR2 (germline): LNHDA, SQIVND (reference sequence). V was pared by 5 bases and J by 0 bases, with 9 bases of the junction left unmatched. The CDR3 here is CASSAWTGRSSGANVLTF. The CDR3 region has the DNA TGTGCCAGTAGTGCCTGGACAGGGAGAAGCTCTGGGGCCAACGTCCTGACTTTC.

This chain joins TRBV27 and TRBJ1-2; perhaps TRBD1 as D (6 bases). The CDR3 length is 15 residues. V was trimmed by 6 bases and J by 6 bases, leaving 20 bases between them. Per germline, CDR1 MNHEY and CDR2 SMNVEV (reference sequence). The chain's CDR3 is CASRARWGGGDGYTF. CDR3 in DNA: TGTGCCAGCAGAGCCCGCTGGGGGGGGGGCGATGGCTACACCTTC.

Ten or more counts support this clonotype. V and J are TRBV27 and TRBJ2-1, with D perhaps matching TRBD1 (6 bases). The CDR3 runs to 16 residues. Germline lookup yields CDR1 MNHEY and CDR2 SMNVEV (reference sequence). V was clipped by 5 bases and J by 0 bases, with 14 bases between them. Written as DNA, the CDR3 is TGTGCCAGCAGTCGCCGGACAGCTCGCTCCTACAATGAGCAGTTCTTC. Protein sequence: CASSRRTARSYNEQFF.

This clonotype came up a few times. The V call is TRBV2, the J call TRBJ2-4; 7 bases map to TRBD1. V lost 3 bases, J lost 0 bases, and 8 bases stayed unmatched. Germline V gives CDR1 SNHLY, CDR2 FYNNEI. CDR3 length: 17 residues. CDR3 sequence reads: CASSERTGRLAKNIQYF. CDR3 coding DNA: TGTGCCAGCAGTGAGCGGACAGGTCGTCTAGCCAAAAACATTCAGTACTTC.

This clonotype turned up a few times. The chain is built from TRBV27 and TRBJ2-3; tentatively, D is TRBD1 or TRBD2 (5 bases each). This CDR3 region has 14 residues. Germline V gene lookup returns CDR1 MNHEY and CDR2 SMNVEV (reference sequence). V was trimmed by 4 bases and J by 8 bases, leaving 16 bases between them. CDR3 coding DNA: TGTGCCAGCAGTTCAGGGACCCCTCGGGGTACGCAGTATTTT. As protein: CASSSGTPRGTQYF.

This clonotype was detected many times. The junction shows a germline mismatch at one end, possibly a read error. The J gene is TRBJ2-5, the V gene TRBV13; TRBD2 aligns across 8 bases. The length of the CDR3 is 14 residues. The germline CDR1 and CDR2 sequences are PRHDT and FYEKMQ (reference sequence). This CDR3 reads CASSVGLAQETQYF. CDR3 sequence (DNA): TGTGCCAGCAGCGTAGGACTAGCCCAAGAGACCCAGTACTTC.

The V and J genes are TRBV2 and TRBJ2-5, with TRBD2 matching 10 bases. V gave up 4 bases and J gave up 1 base; unmatched junction bases: 9. There are 17 residues in the CDR3. The V gene's germline CDR1 is SNHLY and CDR2 FYNNEI. The CDR3 DNA is TGTGCCAGCAGTGGCGGGCTAGCGGGGGTGTTCCAAGAGACCCAGTACTTC. Its protein product is CASSGGLAGVFQETQYF.

The chain joins TRBV21-1 to TRBJ2-5; TRBD1 is the table's D call and was not checked against the DNA. TRBV21-1 counts as a pseudogene. The CDR3 spans 17 residues. The chain's CDR3 is CASSRRTGTGEQETQYF. The CDR3 bases are TGTGCCAGCAGCAGGCGAACCGGGACAGGGGAACAGGAGACCCAGTACTTC.

There are a few counts of this clonotype. This rearrangement joins TRBV7-2 to TRBJ2-1, with TRBD2 identical over 11 bases. V gave up 5 bases and J gave up 7 bases; unmatched junction bases: 10. There are 16 residues in the CDR3. Germline values: CDR1 SGHTA, CDR2 FQGNSA. The CDR3, as DNA: TGTGCCAGCAGCCCCGGGGTGATAGCGGGAGGGAATGAGCAGTTCTTC. The encoded protein is CASSPGVIAGGNEQFF.

The rearrangement joins TRBV28 to TRBJ1-4; 9 bases match TRBD1. V lost 5 bases, J lost 2 bases, and 6 bases stayed unmatched. This CDR3 has 16 residues. CDR1 MDHEN and CDR2 SYDVKM come from the germline V gene. The CDR3 nucleotides read TGTGCCAGCAGTGGGACAGGGCGCCCCACTAATGAAAAACTGTTTTTT. Encoded protein: CASSGTGRPTNEKLFF.

This clonotype has only a few counts. The chain is built from TRBV27 and TRBJ2-5; tentative D call: TRBD2 (6 bases). The DNA end favors TRBJ2-1, so the J call may be wrong. CDR3 length: 13 residues. The germline gives CDR1 MNHEY, CDR2 SMNVEV (reference sequence). CDR3 nucleotides: TGTGCCAGCTCCTGGAGGGCCGGGAATGAGCAGTTCTTC. It translates to CASSWRAGNEQFF.

The genes are TRBV2 and TRBJ1-6, with 10 bases fitting TRBD1. CDR1 is SNHLY and CDR2 is FYNNEI in the germline V gene. The CDR3 runs 15 residues. V lost 3 bases, J lost 7 bases, and 3 bases stayed unmatched. CDR3 loop: CASSEDRGNNSPLHF. For the CDR3, the DNA is TGTGCCAGCAGTGAGGACAGGGGGAACAATTCACCCCTCCACTTT.

The rearrangement links TRBV6-1 to TRBJ2-5, with D maybe TRBD1 (5 bases). This CDR3 is built from 13 residues. Trimming removed 11 bases from V and 1 base from J, with 14 bases in between. CDR1 MNHNS and CDR2 SASEGT come from the germline V gene. The CDR3 DNA sequence: TGTGCCGGCGCCAAGACAGTCCAAGAGACCCAGTACTTC. Translation: CAGAKTVQETQYF.

This clonotype was seen only a few times. The J gene is TRBJ1-4, the V gene TRBV2; D not resolved. The CDR3 has 13 amino acids. Per the germline V gene, CDR1 is SNHLY and CDR2 is FYNNEI. V lost 5 bases and J lost 7, with 11 bases in between. CDR3 protein: CASSPPLGEKLFF. The CDR3 DNA is TGTGCCAGCAGTCCCCCCCTAGGTGAAAAACTGTTTTTT.

In its sample, this clonotype was seen many times. One junction end disagrees with the germline gene, perhaps due to a read error. V is TRBV5-6 and J is TRBJ2-5; TRBD1 is a possible D gene (5 bases). This CDR3 has 15 amino acids. Germline lookup yields CDR1 SGHDT and CDR2 YYEEEE. DNA of the CDR3: TGTGCCAGCAGCTTGCGGGTAAGGGGTATGGATGAGCAGTCCTTC. This codes for CASSLRVRGMDEQSF.

This clonotype came up a few times. The CDR3 here is CASSPGVAEVETQYF. CDR3 nucleotide sequence: TGTGCCAGCAGCCCGGGAGTAGCGGAAGTAGAGACCCAGTACTTC. The rearrangement joins TRBV7-3 to TRBJ2-7; D is perhaps TRBD2 (6 bases). The DNA end is more similar to TRBJ2-5, so the J call may be wrong. The CDR3 has 15 amino acids. CDR1 SGHTA and CDR2 FQGTGA come from the germline V gene.

This clonotype was found a few times. The rearrangement links TRBV20-1 to TRBJ2-2; 11 nucleotides agree with TRBD2. The CDR3 is 16 residues long. The germline V gene has CDR1 DFQATT and CDR2 SNEGSKA (reference sequence). V trimming: 6 bases; J trimming: 3 bases; junction bases outside the gene matches: 9. The DNA of the CDR3 is TGCAGTGCCGGATCCGGGACTAGCGGTGACACCGGGGAGCTGTTTTTT. This sequence encodes CSAGSGTSGDTGELFF.